This TCR beta chain comes out of a study of blood T cell repertoires in COVID-19. Study information: T cells, B-cell-depleted T cells, or PBMCs supplied cDNA or gDNA.

Authors' analysis steps: The assay estimated nucleated cells by amplifying reference gene primers. Profiling relied on immunoSEQ multiplex PCR, and the TCRdb table lists in-frame clones only, not all of them. Clone size and V and J calls were adopted from that table, with D and trimming inferred from the DNA. The profile shows roughly 380,000 clones, about nine tenths of them singletons. Seattle patients were enrolled during active infection and followed longitudinally. The germline V and J ends were trimmed by 2 bases and 4 bases, with 14 bases remaining between them. CDR3 length: 15 residues. CDR1 is MNHEY, CDR2 SVGAGI, per germline. This clone was observed a single time.

The source material was peripheral blood. The sequence was obtained from a woman aged 55-75 years with COVID-19, enrolled during active disease. The V call is TRBV6-5, the J call TRBJ1-1; D is ambiguous. Here the CDR3 reads CASSYLGVLSTEAFF. For the CDR3, the DNA is TGTGCCAGCAGTTACCTCGGGGTTCTGAGCACTGAAGCTTTCTTT.